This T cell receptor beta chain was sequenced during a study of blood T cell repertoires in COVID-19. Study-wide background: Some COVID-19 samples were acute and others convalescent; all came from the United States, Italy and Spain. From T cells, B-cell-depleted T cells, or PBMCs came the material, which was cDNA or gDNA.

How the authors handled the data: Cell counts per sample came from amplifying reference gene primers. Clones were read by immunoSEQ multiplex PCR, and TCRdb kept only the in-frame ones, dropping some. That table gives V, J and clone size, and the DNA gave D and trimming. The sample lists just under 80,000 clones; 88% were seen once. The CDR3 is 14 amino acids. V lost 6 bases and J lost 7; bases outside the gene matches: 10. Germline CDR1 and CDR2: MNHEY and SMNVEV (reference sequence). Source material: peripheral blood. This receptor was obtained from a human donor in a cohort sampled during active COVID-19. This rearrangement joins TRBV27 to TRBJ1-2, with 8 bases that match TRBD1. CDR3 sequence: CASRGQGSLIGYTF. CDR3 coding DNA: TGTGCCAGCAGAGGACAGGGTAGTTTAATTGGCTACACCTTC.